A single sample is the source of the 14 T cell receptor beta chains below, sequenced in a study of regulatory T cells in long-lasting Graves disease (dated by TCRdb to about 2021). Taken with the paper, the label for time point translates to: newly diagnosed GD, antithyroid drugs for less than 3 months. For both TCR sequencing and RNA sequencing, RNA was extracted from PBMCs in TRIzol. Library creation used multiplex PCR. This sample was sequenced with an Illumina HiSeq 4000. iRepertoire HTBI primers and Arm-PCR amplification of CDR3 regions were used to construct TCR beta libraries. Using fastp at Q25 and MiXCR, TCRdb reprocessed the public reads and kept productive beta chains. Entries are consolidated by CDR3 protein sequence, retaining the most common genes and DNA. The sample table contains 500,000 to 700,000 distinct CDR3 sequences; only one count was recorded for roughly 15% of them. About 17% of the sample comes from the top ten.

The sample also formed part of further work on T cells in Graves' hyperthyroidism and ophthalmopathy.

Source: peripheral blood mononuclear cells (PBMCs), taken at new diagnosis, from a patient treated with antithyroid drugs. These receptors were taken from a woman in her 30s with Graves disease. Donor details come from another sample of the same person, matched by shared clones.

This clonotype was observed a few times. Here the CDR3 reads CASSSLGGLEGEQFF. CDR3 in DNA: TGTGCCAGCAGTTCCTTAGGTGGGTTGGAGGGTGAGCAGTTCTTC. The chain has TRBV28 and TRBJ2-1, with D possibly being TRBD2 (6 bases). Per germline, CDR1 MDHEN and CDR2 SYDVKM. The V end was cut by 4 bases, the J end by 9 bases, with 19 bases between. The CDR3 loop spans 15 amino acids.

The chain uses TRBV10-3 and TRBJ1-3; D may be TRBD1 (5 bases). The CDR3 is 15 amino acids. Germline CDR1 ENHRY, CDR2 SYGVKD. Trimming shortened V by 4 bases and J by 4 bases, and 14 bases separated the two germline ends. This CDR3 reads CAISAWGGSGNTIYF. In DNA, the CDR3 is TGTGCCATCAGTGCGTGGGGGGGATCCGGAAACACCATATATTTT.

The J gene is TRBJ2-1, the V gene TRBV29-1; tentative D call: TRBD2 (5 bases). Trimming shortened V by 0 bases and J by 6 bases, and 15 bases separated the two germline ends. The germline V gene has CDR1 SQVTM and CDR2 ANQGSEA. The CDR3 runs to 15 residues. This CDR3 is CSVEDSARLSNEQFF. The CDR3 region has the DNA TGCAGCGTTGAAGATAGCGCGCGGCTGAGCAATGAGCAGTTCTTC.

This clonotype was seen a handful of times. CDR3 bases: TGCGCCAGCAGCCCCACCCCGGGACAACCACACGAGCAGTACTTC. Its translation: CASSPTPGQPHEQYF. The chain carries TRBV5-1 and TRBJ2-7, with a weak D call TRBD1 (6 bases). This CDR3 has 15 amino acids. With 4 bases removed from V and 5 bases from J, the gap between germline ends came to 19 bases. The germline CDR1 and CDR2 sequences are SGHRS and YFSETQ. The full variable domain, rest sourced from reference TRBV5-1 and TRBJ2-7, is KAGVTQTPRYLIKTRGQQVTLSCSPISGHRSVSWYQQTPGQGLQFLFEYFSETQRNKGNFPGRFSGRQFSNSRSEMNVSTLELGDSALYLCASSPTPGQPHEQYFGPGTRLTVT.

In this sample, this clonotype turned up a few times. The chain combines TRBV19 with TRBJ1-1, with 9 nucleotides matching TRBD1. The junction had 7 bases not matched to a gene; V was cut back by 4 bases and J by 4 bases. This CDR3 contains 15 residues. CDR1 and CDR2 from the germline V gene are LNHDA and SQIVND (reference sequence). CDR3 sequence: CASSTPGTGSTEAFF. CDR3 DNA sequence: TGTGCCAGTAGTACCCCCGGGACAGGGAGCACTGAAGCTTTCTTT.

The table lists this clonotype with many counts. The V and J genes are TRBV7-3 and TRBJ1-4; no clear D gene. V was shortened by 5 bases and J by 11 bases, with 18 bases between the two germline ends. Germline CDR1 and CDR2: SGHTA and FQGTGA. The CDR3 extends over 14 amino acids. Here the CDR3 reads CASSGDAAPEKLFF. The CDR3 DNA reads as TGTGCCAGCAGCGGTGATGCGGCTCCTGAGAAACTGTTTTTT. Complete variable domain (other parts from reference TRBV7-3 and TRBJ1-4): GAGVSQTPSNKVTEKGKYVELRCDPISGHTALYWYRQSLGQGPEFLIYFQGTGAADDSGLPNDRFFAVRPEGSVSTLKIQRTERGDSAVYLCASSGDAAPEKLFFGSGTQLSVL.

This clonotype was counted a few times. The chain combines TRBV5-1 with TRBJ2-1, with 12 positions matching TRBD2. Germline V gene sequence: CDR1 SGHRS, CDR2 YFSETQ. CDR3 size: 16 residues. V gave up 0 bases and J gave up 6 bases; unmatched junction bases: 4. The CDR3 loop is CASSLAWTSGTNEQFF. CDR3 bases: TGCGCCAGCAGCTTGGCCTGGACTAGCGGGACCAATGAGCAGTTCTTC. Complete variable domain (other parts from reference TRBV5-1 and TRBJ2-1): KAGVTQTPRYLIKTRGQQVTLSCSPISGHRSVSWYQQTPGQGLQFLFEYFSETQRNKGNFPGRFSGRQFSNSRSEMNVSTLELGDSALYLCASSLAWTSGTNEQFFGPGTRLTVL.

There are a few counts of this clonotype. J is TRBJ2-4 and V is TRBV20-1, with 9 nucleotides matching TRBD2. V lost 0 bases, J lost 13 bases, and 10 bases stayed unmatched. Germline CDR1 DFQATT, CDR2 SNEGSKA (reference sequence). The CDR3 sequence is 14 residues long. CDR3 region: CSARETGTSSRQYF. DNA of the CDR3: TGCAGTGCTAGAGAGACCGGGACTAGCTCGAGACAGTACTTC.

This clonotype was observed many times. The rearrangement uses TRBV27 and TRBJ2-7, with 9 bases aligning to TRBD2. Trimming cost V 3 bases and J 4 bases; bases outside gene matches: 7. The CDR3 covers 15 residues. The germline V gene encodes CDR1 MNHEY and CDR2 SMNVEV (reference sequence). CDR3 protein: CASSFNSGSSYEQYF. DNA of the CDR3: TGTGCCAGCAGTTTCAATAGCGGGAGTAGTTACGAGCAGTACTTC.

At least ten counts were recorded for this clonotype. The gene calls are TRBV11-2 and TRBJ2-5, with 7 bases fitting TRBD2. The trim removed 5 bases at V and 3 bases at J, leaving 3 bases unmatched. This CDR3 spans 13 amino acids. Germline CDR1 reads SGHAT; CDR2 reads FQNNGV. The CDR3 DNA is TGTGCCAGCAGCCCTAGCGGAGAAGAGACCCAGTACTTC. Residues: CASSPSGEETQYF.

This clonotype occurred a few times. The chain joins TRBV10-2 to TRBJ2-1; 10 bases fit TRBD1. Germline CDR1 and CDR2: WSHSY and SAAADI. This CDR3 is built from 16 residues. J lost 8 bases, V lost 1 base, and 8 bases had no gene match. CDR3 bases: TGCGCCAGCAGTGAGTGGACAGGGGGTTTTAAGGATGAGCAGTTCTTC. Protein product: CASSEWTGGFKDEQFF.

The table lists this clonotype with many counts. The chain couples TRBV28 to TRBJ1-2; the match to TRBD1 covers 7 bases. V dropped 10 bases and J dropped 4; count of bases not matched to a gene: 9. Germline V gene data show CDR1 as MDHEN and CDR2 as SYDVKM. The CDR3 totals 13 residues. CDR3 protein: CATYRGSVYGYTF. CDR3 DNA sequence: TGTGCCACTTACAGGGGCTCAGTCTATGGCTACACCTTC.

This clonotype came up a few times. J is TRBJ1-4 and V is TRBV7-9; D gene uncertain. V was pared by 0 bases and J by 7 bases, with 15 bases between. CDR1 is SEHNR, CDR2 FQNEAQ, per germline (reference sequence). The CDR3 consists of 16 residues. CDR3 protein: CASSLAFTAKFEKLFF. The CDR3 bases are TGTGCCAGCAGCTTAGCGTTCACAGCAAAGTTTGAAAAACTGTTTTTT.

CDR3 bases: TGTGCCAGCAGTTTAAGTTCGGGAGAGGTTTCGGAGCAGTTCTTC. Amino acids: CASSLSSGEVSEQFF. The chain links TRBV27 to TRBJ2-1; possibly TRBD2 for D (6 bases). The V and J ends lost 2 bases and 10 bases respectively, with 18 bases between them. Per germline, CDR1 MNHEY and CDR2 SMNVEV (reference sequence). The CDR3 covers 15 residues.